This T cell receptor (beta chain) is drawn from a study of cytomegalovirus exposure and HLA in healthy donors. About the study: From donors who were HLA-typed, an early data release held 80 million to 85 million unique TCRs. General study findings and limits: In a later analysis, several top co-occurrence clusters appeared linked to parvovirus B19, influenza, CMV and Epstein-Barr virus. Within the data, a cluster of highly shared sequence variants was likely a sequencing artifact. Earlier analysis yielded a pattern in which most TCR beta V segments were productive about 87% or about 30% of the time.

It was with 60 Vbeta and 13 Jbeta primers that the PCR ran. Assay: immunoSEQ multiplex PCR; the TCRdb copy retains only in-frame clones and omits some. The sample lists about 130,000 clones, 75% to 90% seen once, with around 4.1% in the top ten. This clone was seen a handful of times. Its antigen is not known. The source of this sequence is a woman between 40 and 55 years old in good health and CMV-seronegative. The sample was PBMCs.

CDR3 nucleotides: TGCGCCAGCAGCTTGGACGGGGTGGGTGAAAAACTGTTTTTT. Translating gives CASSLDGVGEKLFF. This chain links TRBV5-1 with TRBJ1-4; D remains ambiguous. CDR1 SGHRS and CDR2 YFSETQ come from the germline V gene. Trimming removed 0 bases from V and 7 bases from J, with 10 bases in between. CDR3 length: 14 amino acids. The variable domain in full, completed from reference TRBV5-1 and TRBJ1-4, reads KAGVTQTPRYLIKTRGQQVTLSCSPISGHRSVSWYQQTPGQGLQFLFEYFSETQRNKGNFPGRFSGRQFSNSRSEMNVSTLELGDSALYLCASSLDGVGEKLFFGSGTQLSVL.